The 32 T cell receptor beta chains presented below share a single source sample, sequenced in a study of identical twins. TCRdb reprocessed the 5' RACE reads with MiXCR, giving one entry per CDR3 protein. This sample carries roughly 690,000 distinct CDR3 sequences, 6.1% of them seen once, and the ten largest clones take roughly 1.6%. The sequenced material came from naive T cells sorted from blood. Receptor source: a young man in good health.

The CDR3 coding sequence is TGTGCCAGCTCACCGTCTTCCAGCGGTGTCTACAATGAGCAGTTCTTC. Its translation: CASSPSSSGVYNEQFF. The chain joins TRBV18 to TRBJ2-1, with D perhaps matching TRBD2 (5 bases). The CDR3 is 16 residues long. Germline assignment: CDR1 KGHSH and CDR2 LQKENI. Trimming shortened V by 3 bases and J by 3 bases, and 15 bases separated the two germline ends. Together with reference TRBV18 and TRBJ2-1, the CDR3 gives the full variable domain: NAGVMQNPRHLVRRRGQEARLRCSPMKGHSHVYWYRQLPEEGLKFMVYLQKENIIDESGMPKERFSAEFPKEGPSILRIQQVVRGDSAAYFCASSPSSSGVYNEQFFGPGTRLTVL.

In its sample, this clonotype was seen many times. This chain connects TRBV29-1 to TRBJ1-5; the D gene is possibly TRBD1 (6 bases). The CDR3 runs 12 residues. Germline lookup yields CDR1 SQVTM and CDR2 ANQGSEA. V shed 5 bases and J shed 4 bases, with 9 bases lying between them. The CDR3 DNA sequence: TGCAGCGTTCAGGGGACTAATCAGCCCCAGCATTTT. Translation gives CSVQGTNQPQHF.

This clonotype occurred a few times. This chain links TRBV5-1 with TRBJ1-2; D remains ambiguous. V was pared by 4 bases and J by 4 bases, with 14 bases between. Germline CDR1 reads SGHRS; CDR2 reads YFSETQ. The CDR3 is 14 amino acids. The CDR3 spells CASSTGTKSYGYTF. The CDR3 DNA follows: TGCGCCAGCAGCACCGGAACAAAGTCCTATGGCTACACCTTC.

A few counts support this clonotype. The chain joins TRBV4-3 to TRBJ2-2, with D possibly being TRBD2 (6 bases). The germline V gene encodes CDR1 LGHNA and CDR2 YSLEER. V was cut by 4 bases and J by 3 bases, with 12 bases left in between. This CDR3 is built from 15 residues. DNA for the CDR3: TGCGCCAGCAGCCTCGGGGGACGCGACACCGGGGAGCTGTTTTTT. Protein sequence: CASSLGGRDTGELFF.

This clonotype was observed many times. This chain uses TRBV12-3 or TRBV12-4 with TRBJ2-2; 8 bases line up with TRBD1. Trimming removed 6 bases from V and 1 base from J; junction bases left unmatched: 4. The CDR3 has 15 residues. CDR3 sequence reads: CASRAGTGNTGELFF. The CDR3 DNA sequence: TGTGCCAGCAGAGCCGGGACAGGGAACACCGGGGAGCTGTTTTTT.

This clonotype was detected ten times or more. The chain couples TRBV6-1 to TRBJ2-1, with 8 bases that match TRBD2. The CDR3 is made up of 14 amino acids. CDR1 MNHNS and CDR2 SASEGT come from the germline V gene. V was clipped by 6 bases and J by 9 bases; unmatched bases: 10. The CDR3 DNA is TGTGCCAGCAGACGCAACTCTCTAGCGGGTGAGCAGTTCTTC. This encodes CASRRNSLAGEQFF.

This clonotype has at least ten counts. The chain combines TRBV2 with TRBJ1-3; D is unclear. Germline V CDR1 and CDR2: SNHLY, FYNNEI. Deletions cut 4 bases from V and 5 bases from J, with 9 bases between. The CDR3 is 13 amino acids. DNA of the CDR3: TGTGCCAGCAGTGCGGACTCGAGAAACACCATATATTTT. Translated: CASSADSRNTIYF.

This clonotype has ten or more counts. The chain couples TRBV20-1 to TRBJ2-2; 10 bases are shared with TRBD2. Germline assignment: CDR1 DFQATT and CDR2 SNEGSKA (reference sequence). V lost 5 bases to trimming and J lost 6 bases; unmatched junction nucleotides: 9. CDR3 length: 15 amino acids. CDR3 residues: CSAGKREGLSGELFF. CDR3 bases: TGCAGTGCTGGGAAGCGGGAGGGCCTTTCCGGGGAGCTGTTTTTT.

This clonotype was counted a few times. The rearrangement joins TRBV7-9 to TRBJ1-3; no reliable D call. The V end lost 1 base, the J end lost 0 bases, and 10 bases lay between the germline ends. The CDR3 has 16 residues. CDR1 is SEHNR and CDR2 is FQNEAQ in the germline V gene (reference sequence). CDR3 residues: CASSLDPPDSGNTIYF. The CDR3 nucleotides read TGTGCCAGCAGCTTAGACCCCCCGGACTCTGGAAACACCATATATTTT.

In its sample, this clonotype was seen many times. The genes are TRBV29-1 and TRBJ2-1; the match to TRBD2 covers 8 bases. Germline CDR1 reads SQVTM; CDR2 reads ANQGSEA. Trimming removed 2 bases from V and 2 bases from J; junction bases left unmatched: 5. The CDR3 has 15 residues. CDR3 DNA sequence: TGCAGCGTTGAAACCATAGCGGGACCCTACAATGAGCAGTTCTTC. This encodes CSVETIAGPYNEQFF.

This clonotype has more than one count but fewer than ten. The rearrangement links TRBV4-2 to TRBJ2-1; 8 nucleotides agree with TRBD1. Germline V gene sequence: CDR1 LGHNA, CDR2 YNFKEQ. The CDR3 spans 12 residues. V lost 6 bases to trimming and J lost 14 bases; unmatched junction nucleotides: 9. The CDR3 sequence is CASRGGGQGKFF. The CDR3 DNA reads TGTGCCAGCAGAGGAGGAGGACAGGGAAAGTTCTTC.

This clonotype showed up many times. The chain is built from TRBV12-3 or TRBV12-4 and TRBJ1-2; D remains ambiguous. V lost 0 bases and J 6 bases, leaving 8 bases between the germline ends. CDR3 size: 13 residues. The CDR3 DNA is TGTGCCAGCAGTTTAGCAGGGTTCGATGGCTACACCTTC. This codes for CASSLAGFDGYTF.

This clonotype was seen ten or more times. The genes are TRBV3-1 and TRBJ2-1, with 9 bases that match TRBD2. The ends lost 0 bases at V and 9 bases at J; junction bases unmatched: 6. The CDR3 is 15 residues long. The V gene's germline CDR1 is LGHDT and CDR2 YNNKEL (reference sequence). CDR3: CASSQDPREGSEQFF. In nucleotides, the CDR3 is TGTGCCAGCAGCCAAGATCCGCGGGAGGGCTCTGAGCAGTTCTTC.

This chain connects TRBV14 to TRBJ2-1, with 9 bases identical to TRBD1. CDR1 and CDR2 (germline): SGHDN, FVKESK. Germline trimming cut 4 bases from V and 2 bases from J; bases unmatched to any gene: 9. The CDR3 runs to 17 residues. The CDR3 DNA sequence: TGTGCCAGCAGCCCTATACGGGGACAGGGAGCCTACAATGAGCAGTTCTTC. Its translation is CASSPIRGQGAYNEQFF.

This clonotype has a count of ten or more. The chain is built from TRBV18 and TRBJ2-3; D is undetermined. Deletions cut 1 base from V and 5 bases from J, with 16 bases between. Germline V CDR1 and CDR2: KGHSH, LQKENI. This CDR3 contains 16 residues. Here the CDR3 reads CASSPQLVGMQDTQYF. CDR3 DNA: TGTGCCAGCTCACCACAATTGGTGGGTATGCAAGATACGCAGTATTTT.

The chain is built from TRBV5-1 and TRBJ2-5; 9 bases map to TRBD1. The J segment lost 4 bases and the V segment lost 4 bases, leaving 8 bases of the junction unmatched. Germline V gives CDR1 SGHRS, CDR2 YFSETQ. CDR3 length: 15 amino acids. Written as DNA, the CDR3 is TGCGCCAGCAGCCGGCCCGGGACAGGGTTAGAGACCCAGTACTTC. It translates to CASSRPGTGLETQYF.

This clonotype has a count of ten or more. This rearrangement joins TRBV6-2 or TRBV6-3 to TRBJ2-5; 8 bases fit TRBD1. The germline V gene has CDR1 MNHEY and CDR2 SVGEGT. J lost 4 bases, V lost 5 bases, and 12 bases had no gene match. This CDR3 is 16 amino acids long. The CDR3 here is CASSIDLTGDLETQYF. CDR3 sequence (DNA): TGTGCCAGCAGTATCGACTTGACAGGGGATTTAGAGACCCAGTACTTC.

This sequence joins TRBV27 and TRBJ2-1; possible D gene TRBD1, 6 bases. Deletions cut 4 bases from V and 5 bases from J, with 15 bases between. The CDR3 sequence is 15 residues long. Germline V CDR1 and CDR2: MNHEY, SMNVEV (reference sequence). The CDR3, as DNA: TGTGCCAGCAGTTACGGCAGGGGTTACAACAATGAGCAGTTCTTC. This translates into CASSYGRGYNNEQFF.

The table lists this clonotype with many counts. The chain has TRBV12-3 or TRBV12-4 and TRBJ2-7; no firm D call. CDR3 size: 12 residues. V was shortened by 3 bases and J by 5 bases, with 8 bases between the two germline ends. The CDR3 loop is CASSFTTHEQYV. The DNA of the CDR3 is TGTGCCAGCAGTTTCACGACCCACGAGCAGTACGTC.

This clonotype showed up many times. The chain joins TRBV6-5 to TRBJ2-1; D is possibly TRBD1 (6 bases). Germline CDR1 is MNHEY and CDR2 is SVGAGI. Trimming took 0 bases from V and 10 from J, leaving 16 bases between them. The CDR3 loop spans 15 amino acids. CDR3 in amino acids: CASSYSPSRTGEQFF. For the CDR3, the DNA is TGTGCCAGCAGTTACTCGCCATCACGAACAGGGGAGCAGTTCTTC.

This clonotype was observed a few times. V gene TRBV7-3 combines with J gene TRBJ2-2; D gene ambiguous. The V and J ends lost 0 bases and 6 bases respectively, with 2 bases between them. The CDR3 is 12 residues long. CDR1 SGHTA and CDR2 FQGTGA come from the germline V gene. In DNA, the CDR3 is TGTGCCAGCAGCTTAACGTCCGGGGAGCTGTTTTTT. Its protein is CASSLTSGELFF.

This clonotype was found a few times. The CDR3 DNA is TGTGCCAGTAGTACCGGGATAAGCTCCTACGAGCAGTACTTC. Translation gives CASSTGISSYEQYF. The chain employs TRBV19 and TRBJ2-7; D is possibly TRBD2 (5 bases). Trimming took 4 bases from V and 0 from J, leaving 10 bases between them. This CDR3 contains 14 residues. Germline V gives CDR1 LNHDA, CDR2 SQIVND (reference sequence).

This clonotype was detected only a few times. V is TRBV6-1 and J is TRBJ1-2, with D possibly TRBD1 on 5 matching bases. The CDR3 contains 14 residues. CDR1 and CDR2 from the germline V gene are MNHNS and SASEGT. Between the trimmed V and J ends, which lost 6 bases and 8 bases, there was a span of 19 bases. This chain's CDR3 is CASRNPGQTRGYTF. DNA of the CDR3: TGTGCCAGCAGGAATCCGGGGCAGACGCGCGGCTACACCTTC.

Many counts were recorded for this clonotype. DNA for the CDR3: TGTGCCAGCAGCTTCAGGGGTTCAGAGACCCAGTACTTC. Protein: CASSFRGSETQYF. V is TRBV7-2 and J is TRBJ2-5, with a weak D call TRBD1 (6 bases). In germline, CDR1 is SGHTA, CDR2 FQGNSA. There are 13 residues in the CDR3. The V and J ends lost 3 bases and 4 bases respectively, with 9 bases between them.

The sample holds many counts of this clonotype. As DNA, the CDR3 is TGTGCCAGCATGCGTCGGACCCCTACCCTTGGGGGCAATGAGCAGTTCTTC. This translates into CASMRRTPTLGGNEQFF. The rearrangement joins TRBV6-1 to TRBJ2-1, with D perhaps matching TRBD1 or TRBD2 (5 bases each). The V end lost 7 bases, the J end lost 6 bases, and 25 bases lay between the germline ends. CDR1 is MNHNS and CDR2 is SASEGT in the germline V gene. The CDR3 is made up of 17 amino acids.

The chain combines TRBV7-2 with TRBJ1-1; D ambiguous. Trimming stripped 0 bases from V and 6 bases from J, with 14 bases between. The germline V gene has CDR1 SGHTA and CDR2 FQGNSA. The CDR3 consists of 15 residues. The CDR3 region is CASSLALGVGAEAFF. As DNA, the CDR3 is TGTGCCAGCAGCTTAGCTCTTGGTGTTGGCGCTGAAGCTTTCTTT.

This chain connects TRBV29-1 to TRBJ1-2, with D perhaps matching TRBD1 (5 bases). CDR1 is SQVTM and CDR2 is ANQGSEA in the germline V gene. Trimming stripped 3 bases from V and 8 bases from J, with 16 bases between. This CDR3 region has 13 residues. The DNA for the CDR3 is TGCAGCGTTGAGCGACAGCCCAGGGCCGGCTACACCTTC. This gives the protein CSVERQPRAGYTF. Complete variable domain (other parts from reference TRBV29-1 and TRBJ1-2): SAVISQKPSRDICQRGTSLTIQCQVDSQVTMMFWYRQQPGQSLTLIATANQGSEATYESGFVIDKFPISRPNLTFSTLTVSNMSPEDSSIYLCSVERQPRAGYTFGSGTRLTVV.

Only a few counts were recorded for this clonotype. CDR3 nucleotide sequence: TGCAGCGTCGGACTTGGATGGGACAGGCCTTCCAAAAACATTCAGTACTTC. Translating gives CSVGLGWDRPSKNIQYF. The rearrangement uses TRBV29-1 and TRBJ2-4; TRBD1 agrees at 8 bases. The CDR3 has 17 residues. Germline trimming cut 6 bases from V and 2 bases from J; bases unmatched to any gene: 15. CDR1 is SQVTM and CDR2 is ANQGSEA in the germline V gene.

The sample holds many counts of this clonotype. The rearrangement uses TRBV7-9 and TRBJ2-3; the D is unclear. V lost 2 bases to trimming and J lost 5 bases, with 5 bases between them. Germline V gene data show CDR1 as SEHNR and CDR2 as FQNEAQ (reference sequence). This CDR3 is 12 amino acids long. In DNA, the CDR3 is TGTGCCAGCAGCTTACAAGAAGATACGCAGTATTTT. This translates into CASSLQEDTQYF.

This clonotype was picked up a small number of times. Written as DNA, the CDR3 is TGTGCCAGCAGCGAGATGACAGGGGCCCCTCTCTCTGGGGCCAACGTCCTGACTTTC. Amino acids: CASSEMTGAPLSGANVLTF. This chain links TRBV6-1 with TRBJ2-6, with 8 bases fitting TRBD1. V lost 6 bases and J lost 0; bases outside the gene matches: 13. The length of the CDR3 is 19 residues. Germline CDR1 is MNHNS and CDR2 is SASEGT.

This clonotype has a count of ten or more. This chain joins TRBV10-3 and TRBJ2-7, with 10 bases matching TRBD2. CDR1 is ENHRY, CDR2 SYGVKD, per germline. The CDR3 covers 14 residues. Trimming removed 6 bases from V and 1 base from J; junction bases left unmatched: 3. CDR3 amino acids: CAISGAGGSYEQYF. As DNA, the CDR3 is TGTGCCATCAGCGGAGCGGGAGGGTCCTACGAGCAGTACTTC.

This clonotype was observed many times. This chain uses TRBV29-1 with TRBJ2-2, with D tentatively TRBD1 or TRBD2 (5 bases each). Germline loops: CDR1 SQVTM, CDR2 ANQGSEA. V lost 5 bases and J lost 7, with 17 bases in between. This CDR3 has 14 residues. The CDR3 DNA reads as TGCAGCGTTTCAGGGACCCACTTTGACGGGGAGCTGTTTTTT. Residues: CSVSGTHFDGELFF.